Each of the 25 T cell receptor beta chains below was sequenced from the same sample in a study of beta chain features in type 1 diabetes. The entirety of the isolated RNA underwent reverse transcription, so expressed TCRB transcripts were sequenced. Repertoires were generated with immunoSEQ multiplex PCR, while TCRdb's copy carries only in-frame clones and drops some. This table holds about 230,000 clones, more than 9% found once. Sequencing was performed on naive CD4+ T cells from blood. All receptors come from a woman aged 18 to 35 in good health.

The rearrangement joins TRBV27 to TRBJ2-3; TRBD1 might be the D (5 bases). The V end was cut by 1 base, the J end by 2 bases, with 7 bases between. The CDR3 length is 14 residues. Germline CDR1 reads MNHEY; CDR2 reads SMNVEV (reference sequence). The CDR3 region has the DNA TGTGCCAGCAGTTTATACAGGACCACAGATACGCAGTATTTT. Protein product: CASSLYRTTDTQYF.

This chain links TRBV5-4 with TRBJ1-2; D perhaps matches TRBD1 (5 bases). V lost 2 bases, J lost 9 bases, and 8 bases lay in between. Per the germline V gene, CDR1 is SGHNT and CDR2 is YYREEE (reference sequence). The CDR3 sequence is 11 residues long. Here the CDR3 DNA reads TGTGCCAGCAGCTTAAGGGGCAGCTACACCTTC. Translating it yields CASSLRGSYTF.

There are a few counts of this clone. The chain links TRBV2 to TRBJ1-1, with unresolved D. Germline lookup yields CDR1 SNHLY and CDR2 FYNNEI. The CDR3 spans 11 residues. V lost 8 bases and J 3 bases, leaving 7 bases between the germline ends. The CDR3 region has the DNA TGTGCCAGCTCCTATGACACTGAAGCTTTCTTT. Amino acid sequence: CASSYDTEAFF.

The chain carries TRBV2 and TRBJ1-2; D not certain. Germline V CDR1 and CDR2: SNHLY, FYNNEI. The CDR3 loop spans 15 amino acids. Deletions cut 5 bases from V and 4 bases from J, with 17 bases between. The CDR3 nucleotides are TGTGCCAGCAGTAGAACGGCGGGGTCGCGCTATGGCTACACCTTC. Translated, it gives CASSRTAGSRYGYTF.

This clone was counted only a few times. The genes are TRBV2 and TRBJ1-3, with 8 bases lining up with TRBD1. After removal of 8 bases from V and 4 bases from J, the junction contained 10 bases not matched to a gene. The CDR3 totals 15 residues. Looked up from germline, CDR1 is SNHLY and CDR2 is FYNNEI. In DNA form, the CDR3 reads TGTGCCAGCGGAGGGACAGGCGATAAGGGAAACACCATATATTTT. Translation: CASGGTGDKGNTIYF.

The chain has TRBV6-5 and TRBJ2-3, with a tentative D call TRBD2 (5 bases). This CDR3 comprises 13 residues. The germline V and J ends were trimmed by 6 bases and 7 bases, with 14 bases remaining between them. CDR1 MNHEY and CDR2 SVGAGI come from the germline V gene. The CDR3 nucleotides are TGTGCCAGCAGACAGATAGGACTGAATACGCAGTATTTT. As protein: CASRQIGLNTQYF.

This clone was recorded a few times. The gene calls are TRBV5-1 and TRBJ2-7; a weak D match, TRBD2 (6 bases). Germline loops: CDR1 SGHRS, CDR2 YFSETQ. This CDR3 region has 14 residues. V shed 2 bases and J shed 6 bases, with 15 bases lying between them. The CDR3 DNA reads TGCGCCAGCAGCTTTGAGGGGACTCGGAGCGAGCAGTACTTC. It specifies CASSFEGTRSEQYF.

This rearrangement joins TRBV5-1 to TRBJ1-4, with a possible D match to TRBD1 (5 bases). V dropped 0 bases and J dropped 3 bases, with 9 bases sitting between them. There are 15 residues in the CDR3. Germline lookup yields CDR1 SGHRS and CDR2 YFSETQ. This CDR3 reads CASSLETGANEKLFF. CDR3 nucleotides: TGCGCCAGCAGCTTGGAAACAGGTGCTAATGAAAAACTGTTTTTT.

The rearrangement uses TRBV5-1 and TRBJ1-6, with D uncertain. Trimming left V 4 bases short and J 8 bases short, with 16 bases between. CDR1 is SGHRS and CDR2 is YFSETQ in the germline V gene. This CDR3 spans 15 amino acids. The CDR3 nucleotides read TGCGCCAGCAGCGAAGCCGGGAAGATAGATTCACCCCTCCACTTT. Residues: CASSEAGKIDSPLHF.

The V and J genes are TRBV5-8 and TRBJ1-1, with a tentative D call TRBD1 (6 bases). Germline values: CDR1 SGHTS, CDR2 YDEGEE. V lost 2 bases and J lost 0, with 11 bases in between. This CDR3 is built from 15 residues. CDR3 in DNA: TGTGCCAGCAGCTTTGAGGACAGAATGAACACTGAAGCTTTCTTT. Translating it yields CASSFEDRMNTEAFF.

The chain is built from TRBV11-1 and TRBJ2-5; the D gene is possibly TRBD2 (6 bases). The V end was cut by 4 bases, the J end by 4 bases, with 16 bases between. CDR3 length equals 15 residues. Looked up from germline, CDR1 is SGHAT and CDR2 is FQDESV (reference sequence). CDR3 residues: CASSSSGSKVETQYF. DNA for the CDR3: TGTGCCAGCAGCTCATCCGGGAGCAAGGTAGAGACCCAGTACTTC.

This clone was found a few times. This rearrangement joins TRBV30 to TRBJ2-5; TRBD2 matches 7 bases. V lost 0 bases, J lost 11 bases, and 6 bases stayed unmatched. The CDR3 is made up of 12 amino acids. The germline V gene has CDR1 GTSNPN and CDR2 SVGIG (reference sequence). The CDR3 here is CAWSVGLDEQYF. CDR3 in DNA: TGTGCCTGGAGTGTTGGACTAGATGAGCAGTACTTC.

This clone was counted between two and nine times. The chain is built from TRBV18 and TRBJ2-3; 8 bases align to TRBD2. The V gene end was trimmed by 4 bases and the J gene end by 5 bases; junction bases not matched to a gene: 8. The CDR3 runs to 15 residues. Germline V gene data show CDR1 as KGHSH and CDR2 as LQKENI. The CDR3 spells CASSLHREGLDTQYF. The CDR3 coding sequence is TGTGCCAGCTCACTTCATCGGGAGGGCCTAGATACGCAGTATTTT.

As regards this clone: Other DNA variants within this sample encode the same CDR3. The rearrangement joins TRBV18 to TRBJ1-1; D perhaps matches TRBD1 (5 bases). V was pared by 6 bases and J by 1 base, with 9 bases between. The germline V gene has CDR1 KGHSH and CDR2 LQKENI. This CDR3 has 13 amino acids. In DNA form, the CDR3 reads TGTGCCAGCTCCCAGGACACGAACACTGAAGCTTTCTTT. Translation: CASSQDTNTEAFF.

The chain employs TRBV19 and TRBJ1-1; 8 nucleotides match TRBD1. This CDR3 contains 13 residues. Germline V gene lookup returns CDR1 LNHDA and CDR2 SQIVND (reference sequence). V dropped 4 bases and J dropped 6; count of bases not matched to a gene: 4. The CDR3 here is CASSTGGRSEAFF. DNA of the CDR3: TGTGCCAGTAGTACAGGGGGCAGGTCTGAAGCTTTCTTT.

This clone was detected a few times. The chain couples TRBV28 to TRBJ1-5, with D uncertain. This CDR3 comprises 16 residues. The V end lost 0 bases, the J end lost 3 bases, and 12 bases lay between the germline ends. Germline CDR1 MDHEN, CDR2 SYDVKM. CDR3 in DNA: TGTGCCAGCAGTTTATGGGAGGGCAGCTTCAATCAGCCCCAGCATTTT. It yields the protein CASSLWEGSFNQPQHF.

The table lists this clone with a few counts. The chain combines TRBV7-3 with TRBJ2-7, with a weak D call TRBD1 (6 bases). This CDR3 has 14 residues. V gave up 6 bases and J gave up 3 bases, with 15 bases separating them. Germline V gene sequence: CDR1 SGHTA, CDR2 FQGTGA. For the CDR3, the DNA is TGTGCCAGCAGTCCGGACAGCAACATCTACGAGCAGTACTTC. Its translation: CASSPDSNIYEQYF.

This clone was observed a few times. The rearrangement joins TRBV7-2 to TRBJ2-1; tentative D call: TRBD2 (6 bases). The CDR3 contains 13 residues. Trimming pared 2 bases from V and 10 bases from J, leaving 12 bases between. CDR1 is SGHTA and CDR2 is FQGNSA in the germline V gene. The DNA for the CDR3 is TGTGCCAGCAGCTTAAGACTAGTGCGGGAGCAGTTCTTC. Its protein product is CASSLRLVREQFF.

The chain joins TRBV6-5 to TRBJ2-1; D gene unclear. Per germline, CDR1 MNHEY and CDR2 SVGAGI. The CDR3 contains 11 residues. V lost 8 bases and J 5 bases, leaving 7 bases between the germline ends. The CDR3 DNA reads TGTGCCAGCCACCGGGACAATGAGCAGTTCTTC. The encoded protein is CASHRDNEQFF.

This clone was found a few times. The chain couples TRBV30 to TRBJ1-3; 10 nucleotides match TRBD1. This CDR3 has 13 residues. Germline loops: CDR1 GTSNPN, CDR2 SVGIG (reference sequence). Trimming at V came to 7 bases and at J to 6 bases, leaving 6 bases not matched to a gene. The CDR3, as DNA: TGTGCCTCCCCGGGACAGGGGACAAACACCATATATTTT. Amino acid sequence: CASPGQGTNTIYF.

In DNA form, the CDR3 reads TGTGCCAGCAGTGGCAGCAGGAAGGATGGCTACACCTTC. Encoded protein: CASSGSRKDGYTF. This chain joins TRBV2 and TRBJ1-2, with no clear D. The germline CDR1 and CDR2 sequences are SNHLY and FYNNEI. The CDR3 is 13 amino acids. The ends were cut back, 4 bases at V and 6 bases at J, with 12 bases in the middle.

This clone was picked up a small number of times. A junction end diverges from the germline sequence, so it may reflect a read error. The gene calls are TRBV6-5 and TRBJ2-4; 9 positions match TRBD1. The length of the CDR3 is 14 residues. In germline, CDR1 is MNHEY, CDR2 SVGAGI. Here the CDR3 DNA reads TGTGCCAGCGCCGGGACAGGGACAAGTAACACTCAGTACTTC. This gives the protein CASAGTGTSNTQYF.

Here the CDR3 DNA reads TGTGCCAGCAGTTCCAAGGAGGGGTTACAGGGGGCAGGCCAGCCCCAGCATTTT. As protein: CASSSKEGLQGAGQPQHF. This chain connects TRBV28 to TRBJ1-5; TRBD1 matches 9 bases. Trimming took 4 bases from V and 7 from J; bases not matched to a gene: 17. This CDR3 is 18 amino acids long. Germline V gives CDR1 MDHEN, CDR2 SYDVKM. The whole variable domain, filled in from reference TRBV28 and TRBJ1-5, reads DVKVTQSSRYLVKRTGEKVFLECVQDMDHENMFWYRQDPGLGLRLIYFSYDVKMKEKGDIPEGYSVSREKKERFSLILESASTNQTSMYLCASSSKEGLQGAGQPQHFGDGTRLSIL.

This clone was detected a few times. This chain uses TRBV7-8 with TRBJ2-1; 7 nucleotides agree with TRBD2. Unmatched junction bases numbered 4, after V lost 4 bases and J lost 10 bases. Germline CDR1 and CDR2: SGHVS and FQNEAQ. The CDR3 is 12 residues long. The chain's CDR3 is CASSSGGLEQFF. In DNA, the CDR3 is TGTGCCAGCAGCTCCGGGGGGTTGGAGCAGTTCTTC.

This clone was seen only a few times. DNA for the CDR3: TGTGCCAGCAGGGGTCCGGGACAGGGAGCCGGGGAGCTGTTTTTT. This sequence encodes CASRGPGQGAGELFF. This chain joins TRBV2 and TRBJ2-2; 9 nucleotides line up with TRBD1. Germline V gives CDR1 SNHLY, CDR2 FYNNEI. V dropped 6 bases and J dropped 6; count of bases not matched to a gene: 8. The CDR3 consists of 15 residues.